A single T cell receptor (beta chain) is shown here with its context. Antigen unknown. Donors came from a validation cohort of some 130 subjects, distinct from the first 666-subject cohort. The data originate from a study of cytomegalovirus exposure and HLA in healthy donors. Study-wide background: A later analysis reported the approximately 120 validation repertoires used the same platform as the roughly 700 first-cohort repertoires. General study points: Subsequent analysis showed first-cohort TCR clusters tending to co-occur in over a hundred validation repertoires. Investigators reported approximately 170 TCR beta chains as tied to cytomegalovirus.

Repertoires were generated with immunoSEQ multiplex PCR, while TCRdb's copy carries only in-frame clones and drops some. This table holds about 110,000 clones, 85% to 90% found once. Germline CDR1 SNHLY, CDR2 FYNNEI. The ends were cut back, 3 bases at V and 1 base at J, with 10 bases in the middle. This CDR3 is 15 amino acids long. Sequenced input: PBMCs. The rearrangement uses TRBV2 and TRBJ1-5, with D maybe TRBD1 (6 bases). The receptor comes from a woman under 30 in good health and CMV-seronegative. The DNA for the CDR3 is TGTGCCAGCAGTGAGACAGGAATGAGCAATCAGCCCCAGCATTTT. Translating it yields CASSETGMSNQPQHF.